The rows below give T cell receptor beta chains drawn from one sample of a study of CD8+CD57+ T cells in acquired aplastic anemia. TCRdb recomputed calls from the reads with MiXCR, one row per CDR3 protein. The sample shows about 190,000 distinct CDR3 sequences, 50% to 55% of them seen only once. The sample was sorted CD4+, CD8+, or CD8+CD57+ T cells (not recorded which) from PBMCs. These receptors all stem from a human donor in good health, serving as a control. Each CDR3 is given with its conserved first and last residue. A D gene is named only where the DNA matches it firmly. Rows may omit the clone size; those that give it use once, few, many or a size class.

v_gene: TRBV29-1; d_gene: NA; j_gene: TRBJ1-1; abundance: NA; CDR3nt: TGCAGCTCATTTCAGGGGTCTGAAGCTTTCTTT; CDR3aa: CSSFQGSEAFF
v_gene: TRBV10-3; d_gene: NA; j_gene: TRBJ1-2; abundance: once; CDR3nt: TGTGCCATCAGTGAGATGGACAGCCCGAACTATGGCTACACCTTC; CDR3aa: CAISEMDSPNYGYTF
v_gene: TRBV2; d_gene: NA; j_gene: TRBJ2-2; abundance: NA; CDR3nt: TGTGCCAGCAGTTCGACAGCCGGGGAGCTGTTTTTT; CDR3aa: CASSSTAGELFF
v_gene: TRBV20-1; d_gene: NA; j_gene: TRBJ2-3; abundance: many; CDR3nt: TGCAGTGCTAGAGATAAGCAGGGCCTCCCAGATACGCAGTATTTT; CDR3aa: CSARDKQGLPDTQYF
v_gene: TRBV29-1; d_gene: NA; j_gene: TRBJ2-6; abundance: NA; CDR3nt: TGCAGCGTAAGGGCTGGGGCCAACGTCCTGACTTTC; CDR3aa: CSVRAGANVLTF
v_gene: TRBV29-1; d_gene: TRBD1; j_gene: TRBJ2-7; abundance: NA; CDR3nt: TGCAGCGTTCCCGGGACAGGGGCCTACGAGCAGTACTTC; CDR3aa: CSVPGTGAYEQYF
v_gene: TRBV6-2/TRBV6-3; d_gene: NA; j_gene: TRBJ1-1; abundance: NA; CDR3nt: TGTGCCAGCAGTTTGCGGTTCCTCACAGGAGTGACTGAAGCTTTCTTT; CDR3aa: CASSLRFLTGVTEAFF
v_gene: TRBV24-1; d_gene: TRBD2; j_gene: TRBJ2-1; abundance: NA; CDR3nt: TGTGCCACCAGTGATCCCCGGGGTAGCGGGGGGAATAATGAGCAGTTCTTC; CDR3aa: CATSDPRGSGGNNEQFF
v_gene: TRBV20-1; d_gene: TRBD2; j_gene: TRBJ2-5; abundance: NA; CDR3nt: TGCAGTGCTAGGAGCGGGGGGGCAAAAGAGACCCAGTACTTC; CDR3aa: CSARSGGAKETQYF
v_gene: TRBV7-2; d_gene: TRBD2; j_gene: TRBJ2-5; abundance: NA; CDR3nt: TGTGCCAGCAGCTCTAAAGCGGGGGGGGAGCAAGAGACCCAGTACTTC; CDR3aa: CASSSKAGGEQETQYF
v_gene: TRBV7-3; d_gene: TRBD1; j_gene: TRBJ2-2; abundance: many; CDR3nt: TGTGCCAGCAGCCCGGGACAGGCCCCCGGGGAGCTGTTTTTT; CDR3aa: CASSPGQAPGELFF
v_gene: TRBV4-1; d_gene: TRBD1; j_gene: TRBJ2-1; abundance: NA; CDR3nt: TGCGCCAGCAGCCAACCTATGGGGACAGTGTTCTTCTTC; CDR3aa: CASSQPMGTVFFF
v_gene: TRBV6-5; d_gene: TRBD2; j_gene: TRBJ2-7; abundance: many; CDR3nt: TGTGCCAGCAGACCTGGGACTAGCGTCTACGAGCAGTACTTC; CDR3aa: CASRPGTSVYEQYF
v_gene: TRBV7-6; d_gene: TRBD1; j_gene: TRBJ2-7; abundance: NA; CDR3nt: TGTGCCAGCAGCCCGATAGTAGGGACAGGGGTCTCCTACGAGCAGTACTTC; CDR3aa: CASSPIVGTGVSYEQYF
v_gene: TRBV11-2; d_gene: NA; j_gene: TRBJ1-6; abundance: many; CDR3nt: TGTGCCAGCAGCTTCGTCCAGGGGAATTCACCCCTCCACTTT; CDR3aa: CASSFVQGNSPLHF
v_gene: TRBV24-1; d_gene: NA; j_gene: TRBJ2-7; abundance: NA; CDR3nt: TGTGCCACCAGTGACCCGACTAGTTCGGACGAGCAGTACTTC; CDR3aa: CATSDPTSSDEQYF
v_gene: TRBV14; d_gene: NA; j_gene: TRBJ1-6; abundance: NA; CDR3nt: TGTGCCAGCAGCCAAGAGGTTCACAGGGCTTCACCCCTCCACTTT; CDR3aa: CASSQEVHRASPLHF
v_gene: TRBV19; d_gene: NA; j_gene: TRBJ1-6; abundance: NA; CDR3nt: TGTGCCAGTAGGGAGACAGGTTATAATTCACCCCTCCACTTT; CDR3aa: CASRETGYNSPLHF
v_gene: TRBV24-1; d_gene: NA; j_gene: TRBJ2-5; abundance: NA; CDR3nt: TGTGCCACCAGTGAAACAGGGCAAGAGACCCAGTACTTC; CDR3aa: CATSETGQETQYF
v_gene: TRBV5-1; d_gene: TRBD1; j_gene: TRBJ1-6; abundance: many; CDR3nt: TGCGCCAGCCGAAAACTACAGGGGGGTAATTCACCCCTCCACTTT; CDR3aa: CASRKLQGGNSPLHF
v_gene: TRBV14; d_gene: NA; j_gene: TRBJ2-3; abundance: NA; CDR3nt: TGTGCCAGCAGCCAACCGAATACGCAGTATTTT; CDR3aa: CASSQPNTQYF
v_gene: TRBV11-2; d_gene: TRBD2; j_gene: TRBJ2-7; abundance: NA; CDR3nt: TGTGCCAGCAGCTCGATAGCGGGGGCCGTCGATGAGCAGTACTTC; CDR3aa: CASSSIAGAVDEQYF
v_gene: TRBV28; d_gene: NA; j_gene: TRBJ1-3; abundance: many; CDR3nt: TGTGCCAGCAGCTACAACCAGGGGCCTGGAAACACCATATATTTT; CDR3aa: CASSYNQGPGNTIYF
v_gene: TRBV6-5; d_gene: TRBD1; j_gene: TRBJ1-6; abundance: NA; CDR3nt: TGTGCCAGCAACGCCGGGACAGGCTCACAGCTCCACTTT; CDR3aa: CASNAGTGSQLHF
v_gene: TRBV2; d_gene: TRBD1; j_gene: TRBJ2-2; abundance: NA; CDR3nt: TGTGCCAGCAGGGGGACAGCGGCGAACACCGGGGAGCTGTTTTTT; CDR3aa: CASRGTAANTGELFF
v_gene: TRBV7-3; d_gene: NA; j_gene: TRBJ2-3; abundance: NA; CDR3nt: TGTGCCAGCAGCTTAATTCCAACACATAGCACAGATACGCAGTATTTT; CDR3aa: CASSLIPTHSTDTQYF
v_gene: TRBV10-1; d_gene: TRBD2; j_gene: TRBJ2-1; abundance: NA; CDR3nt: TGCGCCAGCAGTGAGGCCCGACTAGCGGGGGGCAATGAGCAGTTCTTC; CDR3aa: CASSEARLAGGNEQFF
v_gene: TRBV9; d_gene: TRBD1; j_gene: TRBJ2-3; abundance: NA; CDR3nt: TGTGCCAGCAGCTTGTCTGGGACAGGGACAAATACGCAGTATTTT; CDR3aa: CASSLSGTGTNTQYF
v_gene: TRBV7-2; d_gene: TRBD1; j_gene: TRBJ1-1; abundance: NA; CDR3nt: TGTGCCAGCAGCTTAGTCCCGGACAGGGAGGACACTGAAGCTTTCTTT; CDR3aa: CASSLVPDREDTEAFF
v_gene: TRBV29-1; d_gene: NA; j_gene: TRBJ2-7; abundance: few; CDR3nt: TGCAGCGTTATTCTCCGGGGTGTTTTGTACGAGCAGTACTTC; CDR3aa: CSVILRGVLYEQYF
v_gene: TRBV7-2; d_gene: NA; j_gene: TRBJ1-5; abundance: NA; CDR3nt: TGTGCCAGCAGCTTCCGGGGGGCGCTGGGTCAGCCCCAGCATTTT; CDR3aa: CASSFRGALGQPQHF
v_gene: TRBV20-1; d_gene: TRBD2; j_gene: TRBJ2-3; abundance: NA; CDR3nt: TGCAGTGCTCGGGTAGCGGGGGGCACAGATACGCAGTATTTT; CDR3aa: CSARVAGGTDTQYF
v_gene: TRBV15; d_gene: NA; j_gene: TRBJ1-2; abundance: NA; CDR3nt: TGTGCCACCAGCCCGCAGGGGACCAATGGCTACACCTTC; CDR3aa: CATSPQGTNGYTF
v_gene: TRBV27; d_gene: NA; j_gene: TRBJ1-1; abundance: NA; CDR3nt: TGTGCCAGCTCACGGGGCCCTTTAGTGAACACTGAAGCTTTCTTT; CDR3aa: CASSRGPLVNTEAFF
v_gene: TRBV20-1; d_gene: NA; j_gene: TRBJ2-7; abundance: NA; CDR3nt: TGCAGTGCTAGAGTCCCGGGGAGCTCCTACGAGCAGTACTTC; CDR3aa: CSARVPGSSYEQYF
v_gene: TRBV29-1; d_gene: NA; j_gene: TRBJ2-7; abundance: NA; CDR3nt: TGCGGCGTCAGAGGGAGGAATTCCTACGAGCGGTACTTC; CDR3aa: CGVRGRNSYERYF
v_gene: TRBV19; d_gene: NA; j_gene: TRBJ1-3; abundance: NA; CDR3nt: TGTGCCAGTAGTATTGCCGCGATGTCTGGAAACACCATATATTTT; CDR3aa: CASSIAAMSGNTIYF
v_gene: TRBV7-2; d_gene: TRBD1; j_gene: TRBJ2-7; abundance: few; CDR3nt: TGTGCCAGCAGCTCCTATACAGGGGGCCGTCCCTACGAGCAGTACTTC; CDR3aa: CASSSYTGGRPYEQYF